This TCR beta chain was documented in a study of T cell changes during pregnancy in multiple sclerosis (dated by TCRdb to about 2019). Regarding the complete study: Changes in the T cell repertoire over the course of pregnancy were examined in this study in women with multiple sclerosis.

Notes on this clone: This clone's antigen is unknown. No qualities accompany the bases; no much larger clone lies one base away.

The germline V gene sets CDR1 to SGDLS and CDR2 to YYNGEE. Including the terminal cysteine and phenylalanine, the CDR3 comprises 11 residues. Only CDR3 DNA remains: 33 bases, in frame from the first base. Trimming takes 3 bases from V and 11 bases from J, and the germline ends sit 10 bases apart. Libraries came from the immunoSEQ multiplex PCR assay. In its TCRdb copy, this immuneACCESS table keeps in-frame sequences only and misses some clones. Where compared with another copy, unresolved V genes explain less than half of these, and the others have no known cause. The sample yields about 39,000 clones; approximately 90% were counted once. The top ten clones comprise around 3.9% of the sample.

Sequenced here: CD8+ T cells from peripheral blood mononuclear cells, sampled in the first trimester of pregnancy. Here the chain combines TRBV9 and TRBJ2-3; a tentative D call is TRBD1 (5 bases match). The TCR originated in a female donor with multiple sclerosis, enrolled in a pregnancy study. The CDR3 region: CASSAQGRQYF. DNA sequence: TGTGCCAGCAGCGCCCAGGGAAGGCAGTATTTT.